The T cell receptor beta chain under discussion was sequenced for a study of blood T cells in healthy people across ages. Trimming took off 2 bases at V and 5 bases at J, with 12 bases between the two ends. CDR1 and CDR2 from the germline V gene are SGHKS and YYEKEE (reference sequence). CDR3 length equals 14 residues. The table lists this clonotype with a few counts. With a J-beta primer mix and a sample-barcoded 5' primer, a second PCR ran about 7 to 11 cycles. In TCRdb, the 5' RACE reads were re-called with MiXCR into one record per CDR3 protein. The table has approximately 780,000 distinct CDR3 sequences, roughly 24% seen once. The same sample was also studied in work on T cells of mothers and their children. In that study: The overlap seen between related mothers and children slightly exceeded that of unrelated pairs, though not significantly.

V is TRBV5-5 and J is TRBJ2-3; D possibly corresponds to TRBD2 (6 bases). The sequence came from a boy aged 10-17 years in good health. Sequencing input: blood. CDR3 bases: TGTGCCAGCAGCTTAAGGACGGAGGGAGATACGCAGTATTTT. Translating gives CASSLRTEGDTQYF.